Reported below is one T cell receptor (beta chain). The antigen remains undetermined. Libraries of TCR beta were made from 1.5 to 2 micrograms of genomic DNA that came from cryopreserved PBMCs. This entry belongs to a study of cytotoxic CD8 clonotypes in ibrutinib-treated CLL. As for the study in general: An average of 255,043 productive templates and 94,082 productive rearrangements was obtained per sample.

Clones were sequenced by immunoSEQ multiplex PCR, and TCRdb holds only the in-frame ones, with some missing. The sample carries 160,000 or so clones, around 80% recorded once. Germline values: CDR1 KGHSH, CDR2 LQKENI. The CDR3 is made up of 14 amino acids. Study-level results: Public clonotypes, an uncommon group, contracted or remained stable on treatment.

V and J are TRBV18 and TRBJ2-5; 7 bases line up with TRBD2. The J call may be mistaken, given a closer DNA end match to TRBJ2-7. The sample in question was PBMCs, obtained after 24 months of ibrutinib treatment. The origin of this receptor is a human donor with chronic lymphocytic leukemia. CDR3: CASSPQRDLYEQYF. DNA of the CDR3: TGTGCCAGCTCACCACAGCGGGACCTCTACGAGCAGTACTTC.